Listed here are 15 T cell receptor beta chains from one sample, sequenced in a study. TCRdb called the 5' RACE reads again in MiXCR, with one record for every CDR3 protein. The profile shows more than 6,500 distinct CDR3 sequences, about 50% of them singletons. The specimen sequenced was naive CD4+ T cells sorted from a lymph node. Subset: naive CD4+ T cells, CD4+CD45RA+CD25-. All receptors derive from a female donor with breast cancer.

Concerning this clonotype: One end of the junction fails to match germline, which may point to a read error. The genes are TRBV7-7 and TRBJ2-1; D perhaps matches TRBD2 (7 bases). Germline-derived CDR1 and CDR2 are SSHAT and FNYEAQ (reference sequence). CDR3 length: 15 residues. DNA of the CDR3: TGTGCTAGCAGCTTAAACCCGGGGGGCGGCGATGAGCAGTTCTTC. As protein: CASSLNPGGGDEQFF. The full variable domain, rest sourced from reference TRBV7-7 and TRBJ2-1, is GAGVSQSPRYKVTKRGQDVTLRCDPISSHATLYWYQQALGQGPEFLTYFNYEAQPDKSGLPSDRFSAERPEGSISTLTIQRTEQRDSAMYRCASSLNPGGGDEQFFGPGTRLTVL.

The chain recombines TRBV20-1 with TRBJ2-1; possible D gene TRBD1, 5 bases. Germline CDR1 is DFQATT and CDR2 is SNEGSKA (reference sequence). Trimming took 3 bases from V and 7 from J, leaving 10 bases between them. There are 12 residues in the CDR3. The CDR3 DNA reads TGCAGTGCTAGCAGGGCTAGGAATGAGCAGTTCTTC. Encoded protein: CSASRARNEQFF.

The gene calls are TRBV5-4 and TRBJ2-3; a possible D gene is TRBD2 (6 bases). Germline V gene lookup returns CDR1 SGHNT and CDR2 YYREEE (reference sequence). Trimming pared 4 bases from V and 6 bases from J, leaving 24 bases between. The CDR3 sequence is 17 residues long. CDR3 residues: CASSPGGAGAAVDTQYF. The DNA for the CDR3 is TGTGCCAGCAGCCCGGGCGGGGCAGGAGCTGCCGTGGATACGCAGTATTTT.

In its sample, this clonotype was seen a few times. The V gene is TRBV7-6, the J gene TRBJ2-5; D is uncertain. Germline CDR1 reads SGHVS; CDR2 reads FNYEAQ. The CDR3 contains 12 residues. The V gene lost 5 bases and the J gene lost 3 bases, with 7 bases spanning the gap. The CDR3 sequence is CASSPSEETQYF. The CDR3 DNA reads as TGTGCCAGCAGCCCCAGCGAAGAGACCCAGTACTTC.

The gene calls are TRBV20-1 and TRBJ2-3, with 9 bases identical to TRBD2. Germline CDR1 is DFQATT and CDR2 is SNEGSKA (reference sequence). The CDR3 length is 16 residues. With V trimmed by 3 bases and J by 1 base, 8 bases remained unmatched. The CDR3 loop is CSASGAGGGGTDTQYF. CDR3 in DNA: TGCAGTGCTAGCGGTGCGGGAGGGGGGGGCACAGATACGCAGTATTTT.

This clonotype occurred a few times. This chain links TRBV4-1 with TRBJ2-5; D remains ambiguous. The CDR3 contains 11 residues. Germline-derived CDR1 and CDR2 are MGHRA and YSYEKL. The V end lost 1 base, the J end lost 5 bases, and 2 bases lay between the germline ends. The chain's CDR3 is CASSQAETQYF. The CDR3 region has the DNA TGCGCCAGCAGCCAAGCGGAGACCCAGTACTTC.

This chain links TRBV10-3 with TRBJ2-7; 15 bases agree with TRBD2. Trimming took 6 bases from V and 3 from J; bases not matched to a gene: 6. The CDR3 consists of 16 residues. Germline V gene sequence: CDR1 ENHRY, CDR2 SYGVKD. Here the CDR3 DNA reads TGTGCCATCAGCCTCGGACTAGCGGGGGGGCTCTACGAGCAGTACTTC. As protein: CAISLGLAGGLYEQYF.

J is TRBJ2-3 and V is TRBV5-1; 8 bases match TRBD2. V was pared by 0 bases and J by 4 bases, with 7 bases of the junction left unmatched. This CDR3 spans 16 amino acids. Germline CDR1 and CDR2: SGHRS and YFSETQ. The CDR3 DNA reads as TGCGCCAGCAGCTTGGGTGGCGGGGGGTCCGCAGATACGCAGTATTTT. Protein: CASSLGGGGSADTQYF. The whole variable domain, filled in from reference TRBV5-1 and TRBJ2-3, reads KAGVTQTPRYLIKTRGQQVTLSCSPISGHRSVSWYQQTPGQGLQFLFEYFSETQRNKGNFPGRFSGRQFSNSRSEMNVSTLELGDSALYLCASSLGGGGSADTQYFGPGTRLTVL.

The rearrangement links TRBV20-1 to TRBJ2-1; D gene unclear. Germline assignment: CDR1 DFQATT and CDR2 SNEGSKA (reference sequence). The CDR3 loop spans 14 amino acids. Trimming cost V 3 bases and J 2 bases, with 11 bases left between them. The CDR3 region is CSARWARAYNEQFF. As DNA, the CDR3 is TGCAGTGCTAGGTGGGCTAGAGCCTACAATGAGCAGTTCTTC.

The V and J genes are TRBV25-1 and TRBJ1-2; D is unresolved. Germline loops: CDR1 MGHDK, CDR2 SYGVNS. The CDR3 consists of 14 residues. V was clipped by 2 bases and J by 0 bases, with 7 bases between them. The CDR3 DNA is TGTGCCAGCAGTGAAGACGGGTCTAACTATGGCTACACCTTC. It encodes CASSEDGSNYGYTF.

V and J are TRBV5-1 and TRBJ1-3; D is ambiguous. Germline CDR1 SGHRS, CDR2 YFSETQ. The CDR3 runs to 15 residues. V dropped 4 bases and J dropped 0 bases, with 11 bases sitting between them. CDR3 region: CASSVDGRSGNTIYF. Written as DNA, the CDR3 is TGCGCCAGCAGCGTTGACGGACGCTCTGGAAACACCATATATTTT.

This sequence joins TRBV24-1 and TRBJ2-2, with 9 nucleotides matching TRBD1. The V and J ends lost 2 bases and 4 bases, in that order; junction bases with no gene match: 4. There are 16 residues in the CDR3. The germline gives CDR1 KGHDR, CDR2 SFDVKD. In nucleotides, the CDR3 is TGTGCCACCAGTGATTCCCGGGACAGGGTCACCGGGGAGCTGTTTTTT. Translated: CATSDSRDRVTGELFF.

The chain employs TRBV11-2 and TRBJ2-7; the D is unclear. Trimming pared 5 bases from V and 6 bases from J, leaving 14 bases between. This CDR3 is 13 amino acids long. CDR1 SGHAT and CDR2 FQNNGV come from the germline V gene. Here the CDR3 reads CASSAARLGEQYF. As DNA, the CDR3 is TGTGCCAGCAGCGCAGCAAGACTCGGCGAGCAGTACTTC.

The gene calls are TRBV20-1 and TRBJ2-7; D may be TRBD2 (5 bases). Germline V gives CDR1 DFQATT, CDR2 SNEGSKA (reference sequence). The CDR3 loop spans 12 amino acids. The germline V and J ends were trimmed by 7 bases and 3 bases, with 13 bases remaining between them. DNA of the CDR3: TGCAGTGTTCGGGTCGGGGTCTACGAGCAGTACTTC. It is translated as CSVRVGVYEQYF.

In this sample, this clonotype turned up a few times. This chain joins TRBV7-9 and TRBJ1-2, with 9 bases fitting TRBD1. Germline assignment: CDR1 SEHNR and CDR2 FQNEAQ (reference sequence). This CDR3 comprises 13 residues. Trimming took 7 bases from V and 7 from J; bases not matched to a gene: 7. CDR3 in DNA: TGTGCCAGCACCGGGGGGACAGGGTCTGGCTACACCTTC. Translated, it gives CASTGGTGSGYTF. Based on the CDR3 plus reference TRBV7-9 and TRBJ1-2, the full variable domain is DTGVSQNPRHKITKRGQNVTFRCDPISEHNRLYWYRQTLGQGPEFLTYFQNEAQLEKSRLLSDRFSAERPKGSFSTLEIQRTEQGDSAMYLCASTGGTGSGYTFGSGTRLTVV.